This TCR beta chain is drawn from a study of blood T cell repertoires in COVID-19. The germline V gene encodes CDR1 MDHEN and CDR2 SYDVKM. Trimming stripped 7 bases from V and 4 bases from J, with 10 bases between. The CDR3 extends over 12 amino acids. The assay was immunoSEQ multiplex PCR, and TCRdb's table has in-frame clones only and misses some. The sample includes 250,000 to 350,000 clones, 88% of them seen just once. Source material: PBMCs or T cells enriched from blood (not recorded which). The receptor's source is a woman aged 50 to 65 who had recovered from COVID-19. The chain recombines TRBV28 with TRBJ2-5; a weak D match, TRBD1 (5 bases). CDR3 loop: CASTDQGETQYF. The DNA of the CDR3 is TGTGCCAGCACCGATCAGGGAGAGACCCAGTACTTC.